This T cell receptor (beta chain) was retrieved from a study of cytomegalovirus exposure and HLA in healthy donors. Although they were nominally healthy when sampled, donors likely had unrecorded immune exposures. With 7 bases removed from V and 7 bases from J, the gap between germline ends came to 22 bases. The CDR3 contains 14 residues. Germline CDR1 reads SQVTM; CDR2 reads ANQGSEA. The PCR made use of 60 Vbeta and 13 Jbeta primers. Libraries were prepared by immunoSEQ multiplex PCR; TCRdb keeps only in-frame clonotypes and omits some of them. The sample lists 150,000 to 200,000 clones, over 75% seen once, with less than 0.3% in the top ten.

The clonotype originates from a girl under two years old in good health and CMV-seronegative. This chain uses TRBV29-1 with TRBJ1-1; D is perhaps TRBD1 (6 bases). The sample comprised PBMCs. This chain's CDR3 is CSAGRPGHGFEAFF. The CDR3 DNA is TGCAGCGCCGGACGGCCGGGACACGGATTTGAAGCTTTCTTT.